This T cell receptor beta chain appears in the sequencing data of a study of blood T cells in healthy people across ages. Overall study results and limits: Estimated diversity that came from one million T cells was considered an underestimate.

Primers used in a second PCR of about 6 to 11 cycles were a sample-barcoded 5' primer and a J-beta primer mix. TCRdb reanalysed the 5' RACE reads using MiXCR and keeps one entry per CDR3 protein. The sample has 1.5 million to 2 million distinct CDR3 sequences; 28% are singletons. This clonotype was detected only a few times. The antigen remains undetermined. V dropped 5 bases and J dropped 3 bases, with 18 bases sitting between them. Germline CDR1 reads SGHAT; CDR2 reads FQNNGV. This CDR3 has 16 residues. Each donor gave ten milliliters of peripheral blood. The receptor's source is a woman aged 25 to 39 in good health. The J gene is TRBJ2-3, the V gene TRBV11-2; D call uncertain. Sequenced: blood. CDR3: CASSPRGVAYTDTQYF. CDR3 coding DNA: TGTGCCAGCAGCCCCCGCGGTGTAGCTTATACAGATACGCAGTATTTT.